This is a list of T cell receptor beta chains from one sample in a study of blood T cell repertoires in COVID-19. Sequencing used immunoSEQ multiplex PCR; TCRdb keeps in-frame clones, though not all of them. Among about 220,000 clones listed, roughly 90% were seen once. Sequenced material: PBMCs or T cells enriched from blood (not recorded which). Every receptor here comes from a man aged 25 to 40 who had been exposed to COVID-19. Each CDR3 is given with its conserved first and last residue. Each record gives: D gene, clone size, J gene, V gene, CDR3 protein, CDR3 DNA. D genes are given only for firm matches. The listing skips clone size in some rows; elsewhere it reads once, few, many or a size class.

D gene: TRBD1
clone size: NA
J gene: TRBJ2-2
V gene: TRBV5-1
CDR3 protein: CASSSTGAGNTGELFF
CDR3 DNA: TGCGCCAGCAGCTCGACAGGGGCCGGAAACACCGGGGAGCTGTTTTTT

D gene: NA
clone size: NA
J gene: TRBJ1-3
V gene: TRBV3-1/TRBV3-2
CDR3 protein: CASSQVLQTYGNTIYF
CDR3 DNA: TGTGCCAGCAGCCAAGTTTTGCAGACATACGGAAACACCATATATTTT

D gene: NA
clone size: NA
J gene: TRBJ1-1
V gene: TRBV3-1/TRBV3-2
CDR3 protein: CASRTLGDTEAFF
CDR3 DNA: TGTGCCAGCCGCACGTTAGGGGACACTGAAGCTTTCTTT

D gene: TRBD1
clone size: NA
J gene: TRBJ1-5
V gene: TRBV2
CDR3 protein: CASSYDRDQPQHF
CDR3 DNA: TGTGCCAGCAGTTACGACAGGGATCAGCCCCAGCATTTT

D gene: TRBD1
clone size: NA
J gene: TRBJ2-3
V gene: TRBV5-1
CDR3 protein: CASSGVKQGGDAQYF
CDR3 DNA: TGCGCCAGCAGCGGAGTAAAACAGGGGGGAGATGCGCAGTATTTT

D gene: TRBD2
clone size: NA
J gene: TRBJ2-3
V gene: TRBV9
CDR3 protein: CASSVGAGGKVGADTQYF
CDR3 DNA: TGTGCCAGCAGCGTAGGGGCGGGGGGCAAAGTCGGTGCAGATACGCAGTATTTT

D gene: TRBD1
clone size: NA
J gene: TRBJ1-5
V gene: TRBV6-5
CDR3 protein: CASTPRAGGGQPQHF
CDR3 DNA: TGTGCCAGCACCCCAAGGGCAGGGGGAGGCCAGCCCCAGCATTTT

D gene: NA
clone size: NA
J gene: TRBJ1-5
V gene: TRBV19
CDR3 protein: CASSVLRVLPNQPQHF
CDR3 DNA: TGTGCCAGTAGTGTCCTTCGGGTTCTTCCTAATCAGCCCCAGCATTTT

D gene: NA
clone size: NA
J gene: TRBJ2-2
V gene: TRBV7-9
CDR3 protein: CASSLGATTESLGELFF
CDR3 DNA: TGTGCCAGCAGCTTAGGAGCAACGACTGAGTCCCTTGGGGAGCTGTTTTTT

D gene: NA
clone size: NA
J gene: TRBJ1-2
V gene: TRBV29-1
CDR3 protein: CSATVDYGYTF
CDR3 DNA: TGCAGCGCGACAGTAGACTATGGCTACACCTTC

D gene: TRBD1
clone size: NA
J gene: TRBJ1-5
V gene: TRBV4-3
CDR3 protein: CASSQQGAEPQHF
CDR3 DNA: TGCGCCAGCAGCCAGCAGGGGGCAGAGCCCCAGCATTTT

D gene: NA
clone size: NA
J gene: TRBJ2-7
V gene: TRBV6-5
CDR3 protein: CASSYQGGEQYF
CDR3 DNA: TGTGCCAGCAGTTACCAGGGAGGAGAGCAGTACTTC

D gene: NA
clone size: NA
J gene: TRBJ1-2
V gene: TRBV10-3
CDR3 protein: CAISESVRYGYTF
CDR3 DNA: TGTGCCATCAGTGAGTCGGTGAGGTATGGCTACACCTTC

D gene: TRBD1
clone size: NA
J gene: TRBJ1-2
V gene: TRBV5-4
CDR3 protein: CASSLAPRTGGSLGYTF
CDR3 DNA: TGTGCCAGCAGCTTGGCACCTCGGACAGGGGGTTCACTTGGCTACACCTTC

D gene: TRBD1
clone size: NA
J gene: TRBJ2-1
V gene: TRBV27
CDR3 protein: CARIIPPQGLNNEQFF
CDR3 DNA: TGTGCCAGGATCATCCCCCCACAGGGGCTCAACAATGAGCAGTTCTTC

D gene: TRBD2
clone size: NA
J gene: TRBJ2-5
V gene: TRBV7-9
CDR3 protein: CASSLQAAGRGETQYF
CDR3 DNA: TGTGCCAGCAGCTTACAGGCGGCGGGGCGGGGGGAGACCCAGTACTTC

D gene: TRBD1
clone size: NA
J gene: TRBJ1-4
V gene: TRBV6-5
CDR3 protein: CASSNRQGREKLFF
CDR3 DNA: TGTGCCAGCAGTAATAGACAGGGGCGGGAAAAACTGTTTTTT

D gene: TRBD2
clone size: few
J gene: TRBJ2-1
V gene: TRBV18
CDR3 protein: CASSPSGAYNEQFF
CDR3 DNA: TGTGCCAGCTCACCTAGCGGGGCCTACAATGAGCAGTTCTTC

D gene: NA
clone size: NA
J gene: TRBJ1-1
V gene: TRBV2
CDR3 protein: CASSYGPTGRNTEAFF
CDR3 DNA: TGTGCCAGCAGTTACGGACCAACAGGGAGGAACACTGAAGCTTTCTTT

D gene: NA
clone size: NA
J gene: TRBJ2-7
V gene: TRBV9
CDR3 protein: CASSYRLQPYEQYF
CDR3 DNA: TGTGCCAGCAGCTACCGTCTACAGCCCTACGAGCAGTACTTC

D gene: TRBD1
clone size: NA
J gene: TRBJ1-2
V gene: TRBV19
CDR3 protein: CASSIQLGTGEGYTF
CDR3 DNA: TGTGCCAGTAGTATCCAATTAGGGACAGGGGAAGGCTACACCTTC

D gene: TRBD2
clone size: NA
J gene: TRBJ2-1
V gene: TRBV25-1
CDR3 protein: CASSELEGLADYNEQFF
CDR3 DNA: TGTGCCAGCAGTGAATTGGAGGGACTAGCGGACTACAATGAGCAGTTCTTC

D gene: NA
clone size: NA
J gene: TRBJ2-3
V gene: TRBV11-3
CDR3 protein: CASSLRGTGDTQYF
CDR3 DNA: TGTGCCAGCAGCTTAAGGGGTACAGGAGATACGCAGTATTTT

D gene: NA
clone size: NA
J gene: TRBJ2-7
V gene: TRBV10-3
CDR3 protein: CAISEAKGAYEQYF
CDR3 DNA: TGTGCCATCAGTGAGGCAAAGGGGGCCTACGAGCAGTACTTC

D gene: TRBD1
clone size: NA
J gene: TRBJ1-1
V gene: TRBV13
CDR3 protein: CASSSPVGQGIMNTEAFF
CDR3 DNA: TGTGCCAGCAGCTCCCCCGTGGGACAGGGAATCATGAACACTGAAGCTTTCTTT

D gene: TRBD1
clone size: NA
J gene: TRBJ2-1
V gene: TRBV9
CDR3 protein: CASSVQGANNEQFF
CDR3 DNA: TGTGCCAGCAGCGTACAGGGGGCGAACAATGAGCAGTTCTTC

D gene: NA
clone size: NA
J gene: TRBJ1-5
V gene: TRBV19
CDR3 protein: CASSIRGKGQPQHF
CDR3 DNA: TGTGCCAGTAGTATCAGGGGAAAGGGGCAGCCCCAGCATTTT

D gene: NA
clone size: NA
J gene: TRBJ2-5
V gene: TRBV4-2
CDR3 protein: CASSLGTPSAQETQYF
CDR3 DNA: TGTGCCAGCAGCCTTGGGACTCCCTCCGCCCAAGAGACCCAGTACTTC

D gene: NA
clone size: NA
J gene: TRBJ2-2
V gene: TRBV5-1
CDR3 protein: CASSLAPQGTGELFF
CDR3 DNA: TGCGCCAGCAGCTTGGCCCCCCAGGGTACCGGGGAGCTGTTTTTT

D gene: TRBD2
clone size: NA
J gene: TRBJ2-2
V gene: TRBV11-2
CDR3 protein: CASSYRDYLTGELFF
CDR3 DNA: TGTGCCAGCAGCTATCGGGACTATTTAACCGGGGAGCTGTTTTTT

D gene: NA
clone size: NA
J gene: TRBJ1-4
V gene: TRBV12-3/TRBV12-4
CDR3 protein: CASSLAEPRRLFF
CDR3 DNA: TGTGCCAGCAGTTTAGCGGAGCCAAGACGACTGTTTTTT

D gene: TRBD2
clone size: NA
J gene: TRBJ2-3
V gene: TRBV19
CDR3 protein: CASRSSGGVSTDTQYF
CDR3 DNA: TGTGCCAGTAGATCTAGCGGGGGGGTTTCAACAGATACGCAGTATTTT

D gene: NA
clone size: NA
J gene: TRBJ2-7
V gene: TRBV20-1
CDR3 protein: CSASTGPYEQYF
CDR3 DNA: TGCAGTGCTAGTACAGGGCCCTACGAGCAGTACTTC

D gene: NA
clone size: NA
J gene: TRBJ2-5
V gene: TRBV9
CDR3 protein: CASSVGWTVQETQYF
CDR3 DNA: TGTGCCAGCAGCGTAGGGTGGACAGTACAAGAGACCCAGTACTTC

D gene: TRBD1
clone size: NA
J gene: TRBJ2-3
V gene: TRBV19
CDR3 protein: CASSALQGVDTQYF
CDR3 DNA: TGTGCCAGTAGTGCCTTACAGGGGGTTGATACGCAGTATTTT

D gene: NA
clone size: NA
J gene: TRBJ1-1
V gene: TRBV19
CDR3 protein: CASSIRPQSRNTEAFF
CDR3 DNA: TGTGCCAGTAGTATCCGTCCGCAGTCTCGGAACACTGAAGCTTTCTTT

D gene: NA
clone size: NA
J gene: TRBJ2-3
V gene: TRBV9
CDR3 protein: CASSVADGGTFADTQYF
CDR3 DNA: TGTGCCAGCAGCGTAGCTGATGGGGGGACCTTTGCGGATACGCAGTATTTT

D gene: NA
clone size: NA
J gene: TRBJ2-7
V gene: TRBV5-1
CDR3 protein: CASSLGANSYEQYF
CDR3 DNA: TGCGCCAGCAGCTTGGGGGCTAACAGCTACGAGCAGTACTTC

D gene: NA
clone size: NA
J gene: TRBJ1-5
V gene: TRBV5-5
CDR3 protein: CASSLGVGHESNQPQHF
CDR3 DNA: TGTGCCAGCAGCCTAGGTGTCGGACACGAAAGCAATCAGCCCCAGCATTTT

D gene: TRBD1
clone size: NA
J gene: TRBJ1-4
V gene: TRBV12-3/TRBV12-4
CDR3 protein: CASTQGDEKLFF
CDR3 DNA: TGTGCCAGCACCCAGGGGGATGAAAAACTGTTTTTT

D gene: NA
clone size: NA
J gene: TRBJ1-2
V gene: TRBV25-1
CDR3 protein: CASSDTGQIYGYTF
CDR3 DNA: TGTGCCAGCAGTGACACGGGACAAATCTATGGCTACACCTTC

D gene: TRBD1
clone size: NA
J gene: TRBJ2-3
V gene: TRBV30
CDR3 protein: CAWSVRSGGDTQYF
CDR3 DNA: TGTGCCTGGAGTGTACGGTCAGGGGGAGATACGCAGTATTTT

D gene: NA
clone size: NA
J gene: TRBJ1-3
V gene: TRBV18
CDR3 protein: CASSPGTQMLGDYLGNTIYF
CDR3 DNA: TGTGCCAGCTCACCTGGAACCCAAATGCTGGGGGACTATTTAGGAAACACCATATATTTT

D gene: NA
clone size: NA
J gene: TRBJ2-1
V gene: TRBV4-1
CDR3 protein: CASRGTANEQFF
CDR3 DNA: TGCGCCAGCAGGGGGACTGCCAATGAGCAGTTCTTC

D gene: TRBD2
clone size: NA
J gene: TRBJ2-1
V gene: TRBV19
CDR3 protein: CASSIEAGTSGEFF
CDR3 DNA: TGTGCCAGTAGTATAGAAGCCGGGACTAGCGGGGAGTTCTTC

D gene: NA
clone size: NA
J gene: TRBJ2-6
V gene: TRBV2
CDR3 protein: CASSEERGFGANVLTF
CDR3 DNA: TGTGCCAGCAGTGAAGAAAGGGGTTTTGGGGCCAACGTCCTGACTTTC